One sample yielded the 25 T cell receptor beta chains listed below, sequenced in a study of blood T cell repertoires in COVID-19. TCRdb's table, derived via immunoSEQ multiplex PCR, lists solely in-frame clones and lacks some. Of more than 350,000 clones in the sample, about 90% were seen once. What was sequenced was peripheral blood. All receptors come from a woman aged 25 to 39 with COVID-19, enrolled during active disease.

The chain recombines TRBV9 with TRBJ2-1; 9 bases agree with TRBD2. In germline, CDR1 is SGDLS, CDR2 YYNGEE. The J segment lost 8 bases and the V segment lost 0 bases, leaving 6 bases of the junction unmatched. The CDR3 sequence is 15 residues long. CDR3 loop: CASSVGGLASHEQFF. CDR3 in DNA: TGTGCCAGCAGCGTAGGAGGACTAGCGTCCCATGAGCAGTTCTTC.

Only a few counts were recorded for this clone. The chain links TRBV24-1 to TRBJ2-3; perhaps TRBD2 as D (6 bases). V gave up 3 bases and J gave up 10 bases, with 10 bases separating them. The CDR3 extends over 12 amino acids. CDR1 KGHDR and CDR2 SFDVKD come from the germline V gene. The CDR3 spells CATSDRGFAQYF. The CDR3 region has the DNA TGTGCCACCAGTGATCGGGGGTTTGCGCAGTATTTT.

The CDR3 region is CASSMGSGQETQYF. The CDR3 bases are TGCGCCAGCAGCATGGGATCAGGGCAAGAGACCCAGTACTTC. The gene calls are TRBV10-1 and TRBJ2-5; D may be TRBD1 (5 bases). In germline, CDR1 is WNHNN, CDR2 SYGVQD (reference sequence). The CDR3 totals 14 residues. V dropped 6 bases and J dropped 2 bases, with 13 bases sitting between them.

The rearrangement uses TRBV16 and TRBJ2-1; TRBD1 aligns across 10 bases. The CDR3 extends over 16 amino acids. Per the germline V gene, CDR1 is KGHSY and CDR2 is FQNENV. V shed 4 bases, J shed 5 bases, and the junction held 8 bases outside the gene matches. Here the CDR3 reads CASSLPGTGADNEQFF. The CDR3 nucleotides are TGTGCCAGCAGCCTACCCGGGACAGGGGCTGACAATGAGCAGTTCTTC.

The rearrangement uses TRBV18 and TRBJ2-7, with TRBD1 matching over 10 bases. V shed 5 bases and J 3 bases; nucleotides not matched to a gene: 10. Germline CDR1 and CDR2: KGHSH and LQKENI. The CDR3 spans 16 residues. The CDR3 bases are TGTGCCAGCTCAACGGGGACAGGGGAAAAGGTCTACGAGCAGTACTTC. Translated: CASSTGTGEKVYEQYF.

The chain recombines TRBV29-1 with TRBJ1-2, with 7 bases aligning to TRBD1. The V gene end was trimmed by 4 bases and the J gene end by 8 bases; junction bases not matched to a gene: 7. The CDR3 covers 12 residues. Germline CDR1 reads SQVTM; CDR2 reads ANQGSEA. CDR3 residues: CSVVGGSRGYTF. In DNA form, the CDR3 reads TGCAGCGTTGTAGGGGGCTCTCGGGGCTACACCTTC.

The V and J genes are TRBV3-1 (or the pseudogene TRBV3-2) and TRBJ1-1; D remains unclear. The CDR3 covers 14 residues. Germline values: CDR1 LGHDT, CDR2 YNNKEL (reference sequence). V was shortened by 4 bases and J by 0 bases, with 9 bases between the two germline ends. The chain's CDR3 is CASSPRGLNTEAFF. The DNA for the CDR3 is TGTGCCAGCAGCCCCCGGGGATTGAACACTGAAGCTTTCTTT.

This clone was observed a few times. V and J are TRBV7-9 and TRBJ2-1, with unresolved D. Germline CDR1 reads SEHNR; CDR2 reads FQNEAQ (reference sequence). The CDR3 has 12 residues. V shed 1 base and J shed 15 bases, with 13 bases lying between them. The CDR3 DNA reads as TGTGCCAGCAGCTTAGACGAACCTCCGGGGTTCTTC. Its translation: CASSLDEPPGFF.

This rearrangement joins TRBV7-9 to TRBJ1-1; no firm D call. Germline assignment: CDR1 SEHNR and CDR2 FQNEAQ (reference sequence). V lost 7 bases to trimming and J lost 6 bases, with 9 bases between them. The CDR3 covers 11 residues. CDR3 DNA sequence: TGTGCCAGCACCCTCGGGGCTGAAGCTTTCTTT. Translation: CASTLGAEAFF.

Here the CDR3 DNA reads TGTGCCAGCAGCGTCGTCGATCGGGGTACCGGGGAGCTGTTTTTT. The encoded protein is CASSVVDRGTGELFF. The rearrangement joins TRBV9 to TRBJ2-2; D is possibly TRBD2 (5 bases). This CDR3 has 15 residues. V was shortened by 2 bases and J by 5 bases, with 13 bases between the two germline ends. CDR1 and CDR2 from the germline V gene are SGDLS and YYNGEE.

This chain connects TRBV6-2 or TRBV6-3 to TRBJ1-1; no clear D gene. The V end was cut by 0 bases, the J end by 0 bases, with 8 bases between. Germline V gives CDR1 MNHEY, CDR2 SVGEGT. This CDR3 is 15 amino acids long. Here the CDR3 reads CASSYSSGLNTEAFF. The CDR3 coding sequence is TGTGCCAGCAGTTACTCGAGCGGTTTGAACACTGAAGCTTTCTTT.

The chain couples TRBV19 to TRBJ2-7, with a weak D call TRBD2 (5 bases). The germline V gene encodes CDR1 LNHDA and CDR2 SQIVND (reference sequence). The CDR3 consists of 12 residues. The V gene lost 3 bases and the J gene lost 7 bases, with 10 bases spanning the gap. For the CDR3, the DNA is TGTGCCAGTAGTATGAACGAGGGTGAGCAGTACTTC. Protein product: CASSMNEGEQYF. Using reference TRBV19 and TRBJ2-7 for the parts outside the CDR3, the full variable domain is DGGITQSPKYLFRKEGQNVTLSCEQNLNHDAMYWYRQDPGQGLRLIYYSQIVNDFQKGDIAEGYSVSREKKESFPLTVTSAQKNPTAFYLCASSMNEGEQYFGPGTRLTVT.

CDR3 in amino acids: CASSQASGGLKETQYF. The CDR3 nucleotides read TGTGCCAGCAGCCAAGCCTCGGGAGGGCTTAAAGAGACCCAGTACTTC. The chain uses TRBV3-1 (or the pseudogene TRBV3-2) and TRBJ2-5; 8 positions agree with TRBD2. The CDR3 is 16 residues long. V lost 1 base, J lost 3 bases, and 7 bases stayed unmatched. Germline V gene sequence: CDR1 LGHDT, CDR2 YNNKEL (reference sequence).

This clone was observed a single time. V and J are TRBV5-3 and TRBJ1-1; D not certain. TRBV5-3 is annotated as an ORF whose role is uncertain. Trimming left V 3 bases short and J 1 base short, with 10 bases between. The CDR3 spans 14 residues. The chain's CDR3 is CARSCLQQNTEAFF. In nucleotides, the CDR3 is TGTGCCAGAAGCTGCCTACAGCAGAACACTGAAGCTTTCTTT.

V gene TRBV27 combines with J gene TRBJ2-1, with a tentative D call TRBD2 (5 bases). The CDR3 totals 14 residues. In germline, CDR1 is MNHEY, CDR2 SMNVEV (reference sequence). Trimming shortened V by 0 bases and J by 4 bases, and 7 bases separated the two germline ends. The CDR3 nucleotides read TGTGCCAGCAGTTTATCCCGGGGATACAATGAGCAGTTCTTC. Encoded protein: CASSLSRGYNEQFF.

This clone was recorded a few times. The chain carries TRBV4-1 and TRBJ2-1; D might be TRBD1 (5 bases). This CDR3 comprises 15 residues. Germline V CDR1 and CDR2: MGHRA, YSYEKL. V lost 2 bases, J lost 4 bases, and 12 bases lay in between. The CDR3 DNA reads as TGCGCCAGCAGCCAATTTTCAGACAGATACAATGAGCAGTTCTTC. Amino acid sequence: CASSQFSDRYNEQFF.

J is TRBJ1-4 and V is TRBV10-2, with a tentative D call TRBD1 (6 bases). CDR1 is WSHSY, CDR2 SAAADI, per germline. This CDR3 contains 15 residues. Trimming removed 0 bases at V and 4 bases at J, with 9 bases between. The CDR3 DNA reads TGCGCCAGCAGTGAGTCGAGGGGGGGTAATGAAAAACTGTTTTTT. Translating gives CASSESRGGNEKLFF.

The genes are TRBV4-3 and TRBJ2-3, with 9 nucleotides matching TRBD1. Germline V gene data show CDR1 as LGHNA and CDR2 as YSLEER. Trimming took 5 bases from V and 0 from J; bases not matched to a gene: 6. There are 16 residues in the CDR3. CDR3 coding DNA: TGCGCCAGCAGCGAGGACAGGGGAGTAAGCACAGATACGCAGTATTTT. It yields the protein CASSEDRGVSTDTQYF.

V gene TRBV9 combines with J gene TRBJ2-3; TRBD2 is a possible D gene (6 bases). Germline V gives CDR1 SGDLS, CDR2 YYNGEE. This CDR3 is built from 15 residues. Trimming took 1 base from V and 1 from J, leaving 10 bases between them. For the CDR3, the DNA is TGTGCCAGCAGCGTAATCGGGGGAGGCACAGATACGCAGTATTTT. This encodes CASSVIGGGTDTQYF.

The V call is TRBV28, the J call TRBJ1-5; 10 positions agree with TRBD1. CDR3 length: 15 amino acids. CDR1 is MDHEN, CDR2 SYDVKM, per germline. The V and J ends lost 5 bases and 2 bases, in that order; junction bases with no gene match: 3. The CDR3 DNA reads TGTGCCAGCAGTAGGGACAGGGGACGCAATCAGCCCCAGCATTTT. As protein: CASSRDRGRNQPQHF.

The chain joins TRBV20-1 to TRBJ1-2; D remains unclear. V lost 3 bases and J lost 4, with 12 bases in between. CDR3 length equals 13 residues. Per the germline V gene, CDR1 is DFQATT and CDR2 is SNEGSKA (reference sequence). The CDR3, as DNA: TGCAGTGCTAGTCAGAGGGCTGGCTATGGCTACACCTTC. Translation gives CSASQRAGYGYTF.

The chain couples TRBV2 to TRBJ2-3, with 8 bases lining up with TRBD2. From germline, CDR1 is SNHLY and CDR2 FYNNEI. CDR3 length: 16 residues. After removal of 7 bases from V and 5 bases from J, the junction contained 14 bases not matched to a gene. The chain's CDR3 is CASTFQGPRGGDTQYF. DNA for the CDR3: TGTGCCAGCACGTTTCAAGGCCCCCGGGGGGGAGATACGCAGTATTTT.

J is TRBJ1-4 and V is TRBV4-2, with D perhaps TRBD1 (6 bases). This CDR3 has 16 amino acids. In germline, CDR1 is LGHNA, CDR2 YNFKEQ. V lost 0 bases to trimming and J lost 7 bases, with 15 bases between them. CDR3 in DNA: TGTGCCAGCAGCCAAGAGGCGGGGGGAGGGGGTGAAAAACTGTTTTTT. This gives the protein CASSQEAGGGGEKLFF.

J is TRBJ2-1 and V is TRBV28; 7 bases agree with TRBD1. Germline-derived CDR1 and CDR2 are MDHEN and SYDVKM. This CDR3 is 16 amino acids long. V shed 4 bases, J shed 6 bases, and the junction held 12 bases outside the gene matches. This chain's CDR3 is CASSSFRGFGANEQFF. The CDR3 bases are TGTGCCAGCAGTTCATTCAGGGGGTTTGGGGCCAATGAGCAGTTCTTC.

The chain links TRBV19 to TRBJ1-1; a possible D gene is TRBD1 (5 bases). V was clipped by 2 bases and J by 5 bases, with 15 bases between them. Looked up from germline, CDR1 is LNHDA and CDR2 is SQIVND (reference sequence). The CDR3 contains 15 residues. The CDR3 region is CASSISGGLRTEAFF. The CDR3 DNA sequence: TGTGCCAGTAGTATAAGTGGGGGACTGAGGACTGAAGCTTTCTTT.